The 2 T cell receptor beta chains below were found in one sample sequenced in a study of T cell responses to AZD1222 COVID-19 vaccine. Data came from immunoSEQ multiplex PCR; TCRdb stores just in-frame clones and leaves some out. The sample has approximately 110,000 clones, roughly 90% seen once. The sample here was peripheral blood, taken on day 0 of AZD1222 vaccination. The receptors come from an adult in good health.

The V and J genes are TRBV28 and TRBJ2-1, with TRBD2 identical over 9 bases. Looked up from germline, CDR1 is MDHEN and CDR2 is SYDVKM. The V segment lost 7 bases and the J segment 9 bases; nucleotides outside the gene matches: 7. The CDR3 consists of 13 residues. The CDR3 coding sequence is TGTGCCAGCACTGCGGGAGGGCCTGGTGAGCAGTTCTTC. This sequence encodes CASTAGGPGEQFF.

CDR3 amino acids: CATALGQGTDTQYF. DNA for the CDR3: TGTGCCACCGCCTTAGGACAAGGCACAGATACGCAGTATTTT. The chain uses TRBV24-1 and TRBJ2-3, with a tentative D call TRBD1 (5 bases). From germline, CDR1 is KGHDR and CDR2 SFDVKD. Trimming removed 9 bases at V and 1 base at J, with 13 bases between. The CDR3 contains 14 residues.